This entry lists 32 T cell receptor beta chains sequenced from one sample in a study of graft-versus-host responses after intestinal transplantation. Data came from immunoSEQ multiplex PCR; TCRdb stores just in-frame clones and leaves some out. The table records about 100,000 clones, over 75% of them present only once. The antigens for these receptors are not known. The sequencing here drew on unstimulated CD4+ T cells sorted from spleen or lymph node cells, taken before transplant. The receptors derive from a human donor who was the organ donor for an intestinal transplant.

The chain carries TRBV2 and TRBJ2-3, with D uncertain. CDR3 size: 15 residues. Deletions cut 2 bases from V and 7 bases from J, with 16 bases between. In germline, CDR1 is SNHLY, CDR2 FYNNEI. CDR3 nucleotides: TGTGCCAGCAGTGAATCGTTACAGCCCCCCTATACGCAGTATTTT. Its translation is CASSESLQPPYTQYF.

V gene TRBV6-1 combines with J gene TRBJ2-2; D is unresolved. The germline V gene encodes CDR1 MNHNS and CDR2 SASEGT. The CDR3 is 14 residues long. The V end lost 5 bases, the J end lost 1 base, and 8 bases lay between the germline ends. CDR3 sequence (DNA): TGTGCCAGCAGTCATAGGCAGAACACCGGGGAGCTGTTTTTT. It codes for CASSHRQNTGELFF.

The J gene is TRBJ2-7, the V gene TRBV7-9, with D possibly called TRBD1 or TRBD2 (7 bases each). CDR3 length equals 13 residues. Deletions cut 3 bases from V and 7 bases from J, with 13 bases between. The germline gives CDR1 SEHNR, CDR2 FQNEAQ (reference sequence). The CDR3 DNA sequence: TGTGCCAGCAGCTTTGGGCAGGGGGGGGAGCAGTACTTC. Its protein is CASSFGQGGEQYF.

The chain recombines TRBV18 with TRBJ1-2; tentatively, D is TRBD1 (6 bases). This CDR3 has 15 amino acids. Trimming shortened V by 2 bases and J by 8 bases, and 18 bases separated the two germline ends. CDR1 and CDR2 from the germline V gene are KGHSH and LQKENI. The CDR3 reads CASSPIQGPMEGYTF. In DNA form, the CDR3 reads TGTGCCAGCTCACCAATCCAGGGGCCCATGGAAGGCTACACCTTC. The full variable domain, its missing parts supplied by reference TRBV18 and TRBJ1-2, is NAGVMQNPRHLVRRRGQEARLRCSPMKGHSHVYWYRQLPEEGLKFMVYLQKENIIDESGMPKERFSAEFPKEGPSILRIQQVVRGDSAAYFCASSPIQGPMEGYTFGSGTRLTVV.

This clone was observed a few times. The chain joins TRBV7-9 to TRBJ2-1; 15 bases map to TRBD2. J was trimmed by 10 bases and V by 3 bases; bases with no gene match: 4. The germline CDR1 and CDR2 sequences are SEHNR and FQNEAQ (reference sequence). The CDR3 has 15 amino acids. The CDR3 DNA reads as TGTGCCAGCAGCTTGGGACTAGCGGGGGGTGAGGAGCAGTTCTTC. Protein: CASSLGLAGGEEQFF.

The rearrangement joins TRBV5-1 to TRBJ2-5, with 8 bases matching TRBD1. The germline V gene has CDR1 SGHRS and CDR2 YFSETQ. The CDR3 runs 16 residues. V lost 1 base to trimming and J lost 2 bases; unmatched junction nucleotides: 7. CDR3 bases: TGCGCCAGCAGCTTGTCTGGGGGACAGGCTCAAGAGACCCAGTACTTC. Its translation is CASSLSGGQAQETQYF. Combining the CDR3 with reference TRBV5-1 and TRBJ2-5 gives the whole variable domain KAGVTQTPRYLIKTRGQQVTLSCSPISGHRSVSWYQQTPGQGLQFLFEYFSETQRNKGNFPGRFSGRQFSNSRSEMNVSTLELGDSALYLCASSLSGGQAQETQYFGPGTRLLVL.

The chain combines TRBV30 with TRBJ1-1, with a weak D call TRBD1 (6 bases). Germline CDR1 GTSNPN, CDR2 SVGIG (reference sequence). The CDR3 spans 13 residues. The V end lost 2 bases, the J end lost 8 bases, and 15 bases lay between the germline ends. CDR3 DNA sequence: TGTGCCTGGAGTACTGAATTCGGGACAGAAGCTTTCTTT. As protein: CAWSTEFGTEAFF.

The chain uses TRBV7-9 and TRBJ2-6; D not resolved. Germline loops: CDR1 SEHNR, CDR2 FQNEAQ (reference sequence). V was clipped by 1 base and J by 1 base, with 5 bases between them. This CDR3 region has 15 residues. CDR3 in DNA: TGTGCCAGCAGCTTAGAGGGATCTGGGGCCAACGTCCTGACTTTC. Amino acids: CASSLEGSGANVLTF.

The CDR3 DNA is TGTGCCAGCAGCCTTAGGACAGGGGGCCCTTACGAGCAGTACTTC. This encodes CASSLRTGGPYEQYF. The rearrangement uses TRBV14 and TRBJ2-5, with 11 bases lining up with TRBD1. The assigned J gene may be wrong: the sequence end matches TRBJ2-7 better. This CDR3 is built from 15 residues. Germline loops: CDR1 SGHDN, CDR2 FVKESK.

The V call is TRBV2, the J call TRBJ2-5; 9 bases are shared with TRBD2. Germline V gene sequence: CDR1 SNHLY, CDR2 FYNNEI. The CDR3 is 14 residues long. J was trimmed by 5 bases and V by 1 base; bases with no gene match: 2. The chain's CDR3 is CASSEESGGETQYF. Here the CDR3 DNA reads TGTGCCAGCAGTGAAGAAAGCGGGGGGGAGACCCAGTACTTC.

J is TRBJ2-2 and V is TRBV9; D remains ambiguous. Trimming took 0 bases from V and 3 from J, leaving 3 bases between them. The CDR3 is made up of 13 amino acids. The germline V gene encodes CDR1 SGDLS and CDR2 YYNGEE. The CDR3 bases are TGTGCCAGCAGCGTAGAACACACCGGGGAGCTGTTTTTT. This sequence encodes CASSVEHTGELFF. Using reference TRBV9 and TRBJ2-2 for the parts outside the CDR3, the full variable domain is DSGVTQTPKHLITATGQRVTLRCSPRSGDLSVYWYQQSLDQGLQFLIQYYNGEERAKGNILERFSAQQFPDLHSELNLSSLELGDSALYFCASSVEHTGELFFGEGSRLTVL.

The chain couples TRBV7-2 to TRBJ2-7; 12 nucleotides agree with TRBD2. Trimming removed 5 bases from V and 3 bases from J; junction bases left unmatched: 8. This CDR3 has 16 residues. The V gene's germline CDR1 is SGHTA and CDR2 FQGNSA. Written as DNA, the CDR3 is TGTGCCAGCAGCGTTAGGACTAGCGGGGTTGGCTACGAGCAGTACTTC. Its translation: CASSVRTSGVGYEQYF.

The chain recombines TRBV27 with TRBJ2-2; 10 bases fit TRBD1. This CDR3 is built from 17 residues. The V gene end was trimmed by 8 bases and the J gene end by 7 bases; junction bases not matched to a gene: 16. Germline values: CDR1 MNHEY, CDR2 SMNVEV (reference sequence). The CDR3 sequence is CASQRVSGTGVGGELFF. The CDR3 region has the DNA TGTGCCAGCCAGAGGGTCTCCGGGACAGGGGTTGGCGGGGAGCTGTTTTTT.

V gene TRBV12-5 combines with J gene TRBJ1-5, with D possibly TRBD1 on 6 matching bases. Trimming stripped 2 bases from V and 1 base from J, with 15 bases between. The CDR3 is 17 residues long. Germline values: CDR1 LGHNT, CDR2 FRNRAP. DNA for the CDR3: TGTGCTAGTGGTTTGCTTTCCTGGACAGTCAGCAATCAGCCCCAGCATTTT. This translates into CASGLLSWTVSNQPQHF.

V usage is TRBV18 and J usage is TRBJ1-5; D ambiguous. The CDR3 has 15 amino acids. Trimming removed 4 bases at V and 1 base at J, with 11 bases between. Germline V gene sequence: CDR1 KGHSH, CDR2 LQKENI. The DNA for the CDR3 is TGTGCCAGCTCACATTTGATGGACAGCAATCAGCCCCAGCATTTT. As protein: CASSHLMDSNQPQHF. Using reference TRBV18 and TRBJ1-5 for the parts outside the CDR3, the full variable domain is NAGVMQNPRHLVRRRGQEARLRCSPMKGHSHVYWYRQLPEEGLKFMVYLQKENIIDESGMPKERFSAEFPKEGPSILRIQQVVRGDSAAYFCASSHLMDSNQPQHFGDGTRLSIL.

CDR3 sequence reads: CSAAQGGKLFF. In DNA form, the CDR3 reads TGCAGTGCCGCTCAGGGGGGGAAACTGTTTTTT. The chain combines TRBV20-1 with TRBJ1-4; TRBD1 matches at 7 bases. The CDR3 runs to 11 residues. In germline, CDR1 is DFQATT, CDR2 SNEGSKA (reference sequence). V shed 6 bases, J shed 11 bases, and the junction held 6 bases outside the gene matches.

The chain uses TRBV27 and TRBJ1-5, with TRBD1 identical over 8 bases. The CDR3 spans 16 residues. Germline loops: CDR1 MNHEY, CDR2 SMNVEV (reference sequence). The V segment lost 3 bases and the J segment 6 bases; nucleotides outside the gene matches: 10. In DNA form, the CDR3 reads TGTGCCAGCAGTTTGGCCTTTACAGGGGGGACTCAGCCCCAGCATTTT. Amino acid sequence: CASSLAFTGGTQPQHF.

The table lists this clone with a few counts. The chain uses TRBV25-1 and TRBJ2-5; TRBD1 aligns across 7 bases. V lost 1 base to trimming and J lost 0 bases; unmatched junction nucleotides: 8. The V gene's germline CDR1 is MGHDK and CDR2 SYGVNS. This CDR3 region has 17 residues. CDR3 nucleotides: TGTGCCAGCAGTGAATCCGGGACAGAAAGATACCAAGAGACCCAGTACTTC. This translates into CASSESGTERYQETQYF.

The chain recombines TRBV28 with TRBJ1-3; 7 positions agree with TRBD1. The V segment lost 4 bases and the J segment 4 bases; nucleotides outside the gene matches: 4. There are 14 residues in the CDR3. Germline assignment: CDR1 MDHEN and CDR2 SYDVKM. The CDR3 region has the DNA TGTGCCAGCAGTTGGGGGACAGTCGGAAACACCATATATTTT. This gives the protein CASSWGTVGNTIYF.

In nucleotides, the CDR3 is TGTGCCATCAGTGATGGGGGAGCGGGAGAGCTGTTTTTT. Translated: CAISDGGAGELFF. The gene calls are TRBV10-3 and TRBJ2-2; 7 nucleotides agree with TRBD2. Trimming cost V 3 bases and J 11 bases; bases outside gene matches: 6. CDR3 length: 13 residues. CDR1 ENHRY and CDR2 SYGVKD come from the germline V gene.

CDR3 sequence: CAWSVLGGGTDTQYF. The DNA for the CDR3 is TGTGCCTGGAGTGTACTTGGGGGGGGCACAGATACGCAGTATTTT. The chain is built from TRBV30 and TRBJ2-3; 7 bases fit TRBD2. Trimming took 0 bases from V and 1 from J; bases not matched to a gene: 4. CDR1 is GTSNPN, CDR2 SVGIG, per germline (reference sequence). The CDR3 has 15 amino acids.

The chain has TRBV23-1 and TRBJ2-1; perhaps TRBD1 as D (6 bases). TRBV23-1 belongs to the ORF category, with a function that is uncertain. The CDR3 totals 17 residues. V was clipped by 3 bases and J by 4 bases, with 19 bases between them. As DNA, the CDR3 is TGCGCCAGCAGTCACACGAGGTCAGGGGTTCTTTACAATGAGCAGTTCTTC. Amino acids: CASSHTRSGVLYNEQFF.

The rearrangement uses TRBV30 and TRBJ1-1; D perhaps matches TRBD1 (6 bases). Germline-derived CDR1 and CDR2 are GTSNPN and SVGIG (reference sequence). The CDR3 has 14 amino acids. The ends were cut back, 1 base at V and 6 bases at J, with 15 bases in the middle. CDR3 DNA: TGTGCCTGGAGTGCCTCGGGGGCGCGTCCTGAAGCTTTCTTT. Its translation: CAWSASGARPEAFF.

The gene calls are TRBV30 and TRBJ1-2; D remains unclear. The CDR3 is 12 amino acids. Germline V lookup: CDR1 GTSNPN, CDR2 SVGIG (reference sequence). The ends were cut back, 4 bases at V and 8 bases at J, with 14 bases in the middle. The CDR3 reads CAWNRLLTGYTF. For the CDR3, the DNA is TGTGCCTGGAACCGTCTCCTTACGGGCTACACCTTC. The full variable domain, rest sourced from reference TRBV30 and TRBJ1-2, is SQTIHQWPATLVQPVGSPLSLECTVEGTSNPNLYWYRQAAGRGLQLLFYSVGIGQISSEVPQNLSASRPQDRQFILSSKKLLLSDSGFYLCAWNRLLTGYTFGSGTRLTVV.

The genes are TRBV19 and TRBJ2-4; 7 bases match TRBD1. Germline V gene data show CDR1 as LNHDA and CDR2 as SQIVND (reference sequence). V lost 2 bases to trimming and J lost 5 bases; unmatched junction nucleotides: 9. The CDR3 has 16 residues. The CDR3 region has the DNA TGTGCCAGTAGTATAATCGGCGACAGGGATCAAAACATTCAGTACTTC. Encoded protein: CASSIIGDRDQNIQYF. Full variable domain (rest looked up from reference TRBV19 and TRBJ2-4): DGGITQSPKYLFRKEGQNVTLSCEQNLNHDAMYWYRQDPGQGLRLIYYSQIVNDFQKGDIAEGYSVSREKKESFPLTVTSAQKNPTAFYLCASSIIGDRDQNIQYFGAGTRLSVL.

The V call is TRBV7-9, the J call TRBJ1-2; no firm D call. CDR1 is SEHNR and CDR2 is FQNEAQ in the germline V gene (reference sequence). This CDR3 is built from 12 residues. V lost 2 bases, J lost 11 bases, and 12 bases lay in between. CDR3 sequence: CASSLMAGKYTF. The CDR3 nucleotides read TGTGCCAGCAGCTTAATGGCGGGCAAGTACACCTTC.

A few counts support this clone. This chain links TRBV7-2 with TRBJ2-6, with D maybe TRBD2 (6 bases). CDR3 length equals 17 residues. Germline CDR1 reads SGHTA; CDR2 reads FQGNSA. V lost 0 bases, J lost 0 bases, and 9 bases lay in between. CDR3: CASSLAGGFSGANVLTF. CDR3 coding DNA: TGTGCCAGCAGCTTAGCGGGGGGTTTCTCTGGGGCCAACGTCCTGACTTTC.

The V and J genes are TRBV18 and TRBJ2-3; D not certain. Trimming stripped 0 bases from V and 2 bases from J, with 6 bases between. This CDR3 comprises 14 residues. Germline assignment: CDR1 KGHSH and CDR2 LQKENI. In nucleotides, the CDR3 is TGTGCCAGCTCACCACCTTCTGCCACAGATACGCAGTATTTT. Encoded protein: CASSPPSATDTQYF. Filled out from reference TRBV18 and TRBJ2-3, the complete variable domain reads NAGVMQNPRHLVRRRGQEARLRCSPMKGHSHVYWYRQLPEEGLKFMVYLQKENIIDESGMPKERFSAEFPKEGPSILRIQQVVRGDSAAYFCASSPPSATDTQYFGPGTRLTVL.

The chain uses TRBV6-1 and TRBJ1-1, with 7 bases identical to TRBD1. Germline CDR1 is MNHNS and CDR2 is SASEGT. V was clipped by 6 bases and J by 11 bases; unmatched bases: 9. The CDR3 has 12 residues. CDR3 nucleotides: TGTGCCAGCAGCCGGACAGGTTCTCGGGCTTTCTTT. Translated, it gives CASSRTGSRAFF.

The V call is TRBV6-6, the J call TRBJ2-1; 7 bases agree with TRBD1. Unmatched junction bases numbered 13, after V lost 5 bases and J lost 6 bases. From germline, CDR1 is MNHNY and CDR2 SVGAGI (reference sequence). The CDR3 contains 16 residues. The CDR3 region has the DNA TGTGCCAGCAGTCCACACCCCCCCGACAGGGCCAATGAGCAGTTCTTC. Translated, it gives CASSPHPPDRANEQFF.

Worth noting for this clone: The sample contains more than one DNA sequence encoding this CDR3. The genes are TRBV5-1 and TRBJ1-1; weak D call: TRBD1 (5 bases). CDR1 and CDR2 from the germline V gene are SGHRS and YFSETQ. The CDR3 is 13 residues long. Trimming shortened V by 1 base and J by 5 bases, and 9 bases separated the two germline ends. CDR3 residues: CASSLRGGTEAFF. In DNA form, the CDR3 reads TGCGCCAGCAGCTTGAGGGGTGGGACTGAAGCTTTCTTT.

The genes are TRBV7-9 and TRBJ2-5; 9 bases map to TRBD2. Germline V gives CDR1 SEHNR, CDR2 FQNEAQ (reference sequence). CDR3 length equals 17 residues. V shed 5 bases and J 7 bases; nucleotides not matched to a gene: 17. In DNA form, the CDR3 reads TGTGCCAGCAGCCCAACCAGCGCTAGCGGGGCCTCAGGGACCCAGTACTTC. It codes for CASSPTSASGASGTQYF.